One sample yielded the 15 T cell receptor beta chains listed below, sequenced in a study of blood T cell repertoires in COVID-19. Repertoires were generated with immunoSEQ multiplex PCR, while TCRdb's copy carries only in-frame clones and drops some. The sample lists roughly 50,000 clones, over 85% seen once, with roughly 13% in the top ten. The sample was peripheral blood. Source of these receptors: a man older than 75 with acute or convalescent COVID-19.

V usage is TRBV11-2 and J usage is TRBJ2-1; possibly TRBD1 for D (5 bases). Germline assignment: CDR1 SGHAT and CDR2 FQNNGV. The CDR3 runs 16 residues. V dropped 5 bases and J dropped 0 bases, with 14 bases sitting between them. In DNA form, the CDR3 reads TGTGCCAGCAGCCTAATGGACACTTACTCCTACAATGAGCAGTTCTTC. This gives the protein CASSLMDTYSYNEQFF.

This clone has a single count. The genes are TRBV19 and TRBJ2-5, with TRBD2 as a possible D gene (6 bases). Trimming cost V 1 base and J 5 bases, with 11 bases left between them. Germline V gives CDR1 LNHDA, CDR2 SQIVND (reference sequence). The CDR3 extends over 14 amino acids. CDR3: CASSIGGVWETQYF. Here the CDR3 DNA reads TGTGCCAGTAGTATAGGGGGGGTTTGGGAGACCCAGTACTTC.

The count of this clone is one. This rearrangement joins TRBV29-1 to TRBJ2-7; weak D call: TRBD1 (6 bases). Trimming stripped 3 bases from V and 7 bases from J, with 13 bases between. The germline V gene has CDR1 SQVTM and CDR2 ANQGSEA. This CDR3 is built from 12 residues. CDR3 DNA sequence: TGCAGCGTTGAGGGGCAGGGGAAGGAGCAGTACTTC. This encodes CSVEGQGKEQYF.

The V gene is TRBV5-1, the J gene TRBJ2-1, with TRBD1 matching 7 bases. The germline V gene has CDR1 SGHRS and CDR2 YFSETQ. CDR3 length: 13 residues. Trimming at V came to 1 base and at J to 16 bases, leaving 11 bases not matched to a gene. The CDR3 DNA reads TGCGCCAGCAGCTTGTTTGGAGACAGGGCCGGCTTCTTC. Translated: CASSLFGDRAGFF.

The chain has TRBV30 and TRBJ2-7; 11 bases are shared with TRBD1. V shed 1 base and J 4 bases; nucleotides not matched to a gene: 3. This CDR3 has 14 residues. The germline gives CDR1 GTSNPN, CDR2 SVGIG (reference sequence). CDR3 residues: CAWSAGTGGYEQYF. The DNA for the CDR3 is TGTGCCTGGAGTGCCGGGACAGGGGGGTACGAGCAGTACTTC.

The CDR3 nucleotides are TGTGCCAGCACCTCCGACAGGGGGGGCAATCAGCCCCAGCATTTT. This encodes CASTSDRGGNQPQHF. The V and J genes are TRBV2 and TRBJ1-5; 9 positions match TRBD1. From germline, CDR1 is SNHLY and CDR2 FYNNEI. V lost 7 bases, J lost 2 bases, and 6 bases stayed unmatched. There are 15 residues in the CDR3. The entire variable domain, with the rest obtained from reference TRBV2 and TRBJ1-5, is as follows: EPEVTQTPSHQVTQMGQEVILRCVPISNHLYFYWYRQILGQKVEFLVSFYNNEISEKSEIFDDQFSVERPDGSNFTLKIRSTKLEDSAMYFCASTSDRGGNQPQHFGDGTRLSIL.

This rearrangement joins TRBV7-8 to TRBJ1-2, with 7 bases fitting TRBD1. V shed 5 bases and J 4 bases; nucleotides not matched to a gene: 4. The CDR3 is made up of 13 amino acids. Germline V gene sequence: CDR1 SGHVS, CDR2 FQNEAQ. The CDR3: CASSTQGIYGYTF. DNA of the CDR3: TGTGCCAGCAGCACACAGGGGATCTATGGCTACACCTTC. Combining the CDR3 with reference TRBV7-8 and TRBJ1-2 gives the whole variable domain GAGVSQSPRYKVAKRGQDVALRCDPISGHVSLFWYQQALGQGPEFLTYFQNEAQLDKSGLPSDRFFAERPEGSVSTLKIQRTQQEDSAVYLCASSTQGIYGYTFGSGTRLTVV.

The chain uses TRBV10-1 and TRBJ2-2; possibly TRBD1 for D (6 bases). CDR1 and CDR2 from the germline V gene are WNHNN and SYGVQD (reference sequence). The CDR3 extends over 15 amino acids. V was cut by 0 bases and J by 6 bases, with 11 bases left in between. This chain's CDR3 is CASSESRGEAGELFF. The DNA of the CDR3 is TGCGCCAGCAGTGAGTCCAGGGGCGAGGCCGGGGAGCTGTTTTTT.

This sequence joins TRBV18 and TRBJ2-7; maybe TRBD1 (5 bases). V was clipped by 1 base and J by 5 bases, with 9 bases between them. Germline lookup yields CDR1 KGHSH and CDR2 LQKENI. This CDR3 has 13 amino acids. CDR3: CASSPRSRDEQYF. The DNA of the CDR3 is TGTGCCAGCTCACCACGTTCCAGGGACGAGCAGTACTTC. The full variable domain, in which reference TRBV18 and TRBJ2-7 provide the parts outside the CDR3, is NAGVMQNPRHLVRRRGQEARLRCSPMKGHSHVYWYRQLPEEGLKFMVYLQKENIIDESGMPKERFSAEFPKEGPSILRIQQVVRGDSAAYFCASSPRSRDEQYFGPGTRLTVT.

The rearrangement uses TRBV6-5 and TRBJ2-1, with 9 bases that match TRBD1. Germline CDR1 reads MNHEY; CDR2 reads SVGAGI. The length of the CDR3 is 15 residues. Trimming at V came to 6 bases and at J to 9 bases, leaving 12 bases not matched to a gene. The CDR3 is CASSGDGTGLSEQFF. The CDR3 DNA reads TGTGCCAGCAGCGGAGACGGGACAGGGTTAAGTGAGCAGTTCTTC.

The chain combines TRBV6-4 with TRBJ1-1, with D perhaps matching TRBD1 (5 bases). The germline gives CDR1 MRHNA, CDR2 SNTAGT. The CDR3 has 14 residues. Trimming removed 4 bases at V and 4 bases at J, with 13 bases between. CDR3 loop: CASSVGGVGTEAFF. The CDR3 bases are TGTGCCAGCAGTGTAGGAGGGGTTGGCACTGAAGCTTTCTTT.

The chain links TRBV9 to TRBJ2-3, with 8 bases lining up with TRBD2. The CDR3 spans 16 residues. J gave up 2 bases and V 3 bases, and 8 bases lay outside the gene matches. The germline V gene encodes CDR1 SGDLS and CDR2 YYNGEE. The chain's CDR3 is CASSEAGGPATDTQYF. In DNA, the CDR3 is TGTGCCAGCAGCGAGGCGGGGGGACCAGCCACAGATACGCAGTATTTT.

The V and J genes are TRBV5-4 and TRBJ2-1, with D possibly TRBD1 on 6 matching bases. CDR1 SGHNT and CDR2 YYREEE come from the germline V gene (reference sequence). V was clipped by 4 bases and J by 2 bases, with 10 bases between them. The length of the CDR3 is 14 residues. This chain's CDR3 is CASSLQGPYNEQFF. Written as DNA, the CDR3 is TGTGCCAGCAGCCTCCAGGGGCCCTACAATGAGCAGTTCTTC.

The chain combines TRBV27 with TRBJ1-2, with D possibly matching TRBD1 (5 bases). This CDR3 has 13 residues. Germline values: CDR1 MNHEY, CDR2 SMNVEV (reference sequence). Trimming left V 2 bases short and J 8 bases short, with 12 bases between. Here the CDR3 reads CASSLGRRGGYTF. In DNA, the CDR3 is TGTGCCAGCAGTTTAGGTCGGCGGGGGGGCTACACCTTC.

The table lists this clone with a few counts. This chain uses TRBV7-8 with TRBJ1-6; 7 bases line up with TRBD1. This CDR3 contains 17 residues. Germline trimming cut 5 bases from V and 2 bases from J; bases unmatched to any gene: 9. The germline V gene encodes CDR1 SGHVS and CDR2 FQNEAQ. The DNA of the CDR3 is TGTGCCAGCAGCCAGGAACAGGGGAGGACCTATAATTCACCCCTCCACTTT. Translating gives CASSQEQGRTYNSPLHF.